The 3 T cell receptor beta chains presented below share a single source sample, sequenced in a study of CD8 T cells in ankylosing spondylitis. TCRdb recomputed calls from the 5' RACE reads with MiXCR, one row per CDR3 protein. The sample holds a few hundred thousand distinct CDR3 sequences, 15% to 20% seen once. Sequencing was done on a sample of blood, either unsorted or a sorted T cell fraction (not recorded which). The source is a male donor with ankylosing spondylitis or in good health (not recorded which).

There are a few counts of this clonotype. The DNA for the CDR3 is TGTGCCAGCAGCCCCACCCTGACGGCCTACTATGGCTACACCTTC. It encodes CASSPTLTAYYGYTF. J is TRBJ1-2 and V is TRBV6-1; D uncertain. Germline V CDR1 and CDR2: MNHNS, SASEGT. V was shortened by 6 bases and J by 3 bases, with 17 bases between the two germline ends. The CDR3 covers 15 residues.

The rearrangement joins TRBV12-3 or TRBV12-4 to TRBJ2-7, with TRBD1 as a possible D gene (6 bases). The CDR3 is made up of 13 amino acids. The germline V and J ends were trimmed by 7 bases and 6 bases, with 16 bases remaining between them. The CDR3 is CASTLGQIGEQYF. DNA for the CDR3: TGTGCCAGCACCCTCGGACAGATCGGCGAGCAGTACTTC.

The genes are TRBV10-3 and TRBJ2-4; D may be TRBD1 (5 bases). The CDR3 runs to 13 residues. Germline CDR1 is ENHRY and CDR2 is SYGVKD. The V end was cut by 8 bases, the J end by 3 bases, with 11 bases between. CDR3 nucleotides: TGTGCCATCCAGGGCGATAGCAAAAACATTCAGTACTTC. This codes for CAIQGDSKNIQYF.